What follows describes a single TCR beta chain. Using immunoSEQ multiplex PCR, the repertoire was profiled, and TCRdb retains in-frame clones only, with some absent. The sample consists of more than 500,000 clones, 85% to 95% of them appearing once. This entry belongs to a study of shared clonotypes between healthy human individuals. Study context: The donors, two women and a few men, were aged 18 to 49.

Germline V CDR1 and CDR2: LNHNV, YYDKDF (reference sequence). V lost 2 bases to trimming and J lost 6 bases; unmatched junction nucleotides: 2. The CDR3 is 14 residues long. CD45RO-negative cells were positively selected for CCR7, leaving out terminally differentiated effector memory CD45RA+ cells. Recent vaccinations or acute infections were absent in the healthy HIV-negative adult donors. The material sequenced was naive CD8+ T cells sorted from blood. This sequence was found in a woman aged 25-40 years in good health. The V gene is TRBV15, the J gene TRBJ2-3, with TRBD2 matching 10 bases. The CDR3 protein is CATSRLAGDDTQYF. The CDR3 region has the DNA TGTGCCACCAGCAGACTAGCGGGAGACGATACGCAGTATTTT.